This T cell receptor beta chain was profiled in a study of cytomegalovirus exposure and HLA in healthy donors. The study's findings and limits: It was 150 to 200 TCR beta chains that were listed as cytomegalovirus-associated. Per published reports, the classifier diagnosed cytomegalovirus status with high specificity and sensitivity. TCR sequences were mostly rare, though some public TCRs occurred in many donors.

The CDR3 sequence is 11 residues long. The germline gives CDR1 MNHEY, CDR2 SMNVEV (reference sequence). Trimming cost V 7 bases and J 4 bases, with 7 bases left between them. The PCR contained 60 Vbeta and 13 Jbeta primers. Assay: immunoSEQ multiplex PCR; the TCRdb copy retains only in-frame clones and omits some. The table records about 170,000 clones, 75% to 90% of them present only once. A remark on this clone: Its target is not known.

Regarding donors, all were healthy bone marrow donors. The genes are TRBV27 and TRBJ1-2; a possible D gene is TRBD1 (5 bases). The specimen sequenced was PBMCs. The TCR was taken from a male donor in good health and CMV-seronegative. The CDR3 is CASKQGYGYTF. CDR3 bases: TGTGCCAGCAAGCAGGGCTATGGCTACACCTTC.